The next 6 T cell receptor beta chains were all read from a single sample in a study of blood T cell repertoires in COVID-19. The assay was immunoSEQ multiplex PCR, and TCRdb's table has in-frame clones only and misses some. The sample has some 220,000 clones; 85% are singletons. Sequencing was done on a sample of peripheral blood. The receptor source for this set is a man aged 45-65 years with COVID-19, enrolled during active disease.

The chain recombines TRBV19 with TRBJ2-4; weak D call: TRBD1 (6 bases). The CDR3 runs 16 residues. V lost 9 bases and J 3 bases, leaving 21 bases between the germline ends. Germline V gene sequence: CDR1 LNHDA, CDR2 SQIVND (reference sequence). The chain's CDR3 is CARRNRVLIDKNIQYF. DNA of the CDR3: TGTGCCAGAAGAAACAGGGTACTCATAGACAAAAACATTCAGTACTTC.

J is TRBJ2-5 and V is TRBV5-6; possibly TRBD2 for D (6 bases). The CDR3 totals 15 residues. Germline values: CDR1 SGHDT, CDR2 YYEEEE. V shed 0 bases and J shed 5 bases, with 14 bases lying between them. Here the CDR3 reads CASSLVAARGETQYF. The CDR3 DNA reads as TGTGCCAGCAGCTTGGTTGCAGCCCGGGGGGAGACCCAGTACTTC.

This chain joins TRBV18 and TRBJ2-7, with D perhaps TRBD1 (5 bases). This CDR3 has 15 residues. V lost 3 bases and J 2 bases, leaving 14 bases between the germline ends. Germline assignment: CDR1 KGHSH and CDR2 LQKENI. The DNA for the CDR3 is TGTGCCAGCTCACCGGGCCAGGGATTACCCTACGAGCAGTACTTC. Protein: CASSPGQGLPYEQYF.

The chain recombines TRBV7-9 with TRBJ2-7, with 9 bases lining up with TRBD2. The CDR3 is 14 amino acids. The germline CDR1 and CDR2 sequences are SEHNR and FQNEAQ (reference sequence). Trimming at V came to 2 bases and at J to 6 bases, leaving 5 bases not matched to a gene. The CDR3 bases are TGTGCCAGCAGCTTACGCGGGGGGGCCTCCGAGCAGTACTTC. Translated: CASSLRGGASEQYF.

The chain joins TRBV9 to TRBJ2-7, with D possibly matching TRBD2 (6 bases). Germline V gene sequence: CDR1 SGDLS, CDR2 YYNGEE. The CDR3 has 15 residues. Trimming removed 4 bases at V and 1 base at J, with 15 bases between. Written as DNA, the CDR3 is TGTGCCAGCAGCTCCAGGGCGGGGCCGTCCTACGAGCAGTACTTC. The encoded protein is CASSSRAGPSYEQYF.

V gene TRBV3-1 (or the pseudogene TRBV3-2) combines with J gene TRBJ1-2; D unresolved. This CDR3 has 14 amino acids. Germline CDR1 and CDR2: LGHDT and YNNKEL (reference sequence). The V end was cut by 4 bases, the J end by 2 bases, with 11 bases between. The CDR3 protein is CASSPPSGNYGYTF. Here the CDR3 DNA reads TGTGCCAGCAGCCCCCCCAGCGGGAACTATGGCTACACCTTC.